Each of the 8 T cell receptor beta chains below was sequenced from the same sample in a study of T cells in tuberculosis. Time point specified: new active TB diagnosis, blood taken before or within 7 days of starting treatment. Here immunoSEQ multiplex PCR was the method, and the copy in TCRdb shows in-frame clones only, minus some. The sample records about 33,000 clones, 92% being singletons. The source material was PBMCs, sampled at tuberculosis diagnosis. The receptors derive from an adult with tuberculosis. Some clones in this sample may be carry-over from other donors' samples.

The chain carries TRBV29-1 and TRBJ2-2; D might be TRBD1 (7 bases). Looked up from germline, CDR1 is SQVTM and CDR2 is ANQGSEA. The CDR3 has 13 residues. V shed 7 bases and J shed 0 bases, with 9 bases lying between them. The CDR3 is CSGGTANTGELFF. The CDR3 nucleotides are TGCAGCGGCGGGACAGCGAACACCGGGGAGCTGTTTTTT.

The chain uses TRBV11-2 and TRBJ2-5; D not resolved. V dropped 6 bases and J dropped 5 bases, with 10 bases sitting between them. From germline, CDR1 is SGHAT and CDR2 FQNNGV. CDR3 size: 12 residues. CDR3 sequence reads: CASRTSLETQYF. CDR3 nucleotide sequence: TGTGCCAGCAGGACTTCACTCGAGACCCAGTACTTC.

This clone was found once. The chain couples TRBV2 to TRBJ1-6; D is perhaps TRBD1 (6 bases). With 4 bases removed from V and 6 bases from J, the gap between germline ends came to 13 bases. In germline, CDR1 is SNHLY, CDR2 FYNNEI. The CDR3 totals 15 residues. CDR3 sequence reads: CASSGNRAGNSPLHF. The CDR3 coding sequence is TGTGCCAGCAGTGGGAACAGGGCTGGTAATTCACCCCTCCACTTT.

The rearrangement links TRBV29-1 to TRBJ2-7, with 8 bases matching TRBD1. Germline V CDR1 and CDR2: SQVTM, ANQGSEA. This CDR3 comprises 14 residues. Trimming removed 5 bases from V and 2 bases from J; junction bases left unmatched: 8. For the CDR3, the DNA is TGCAGCGTTAGCGTTGACAGGGGACCCTACGAGCAGTACTTC. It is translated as CSVSVDRGPYEQYF.

The CDR3 region has the DNA TGCGCCAGCAGAATAACACAGGGGGCAGGGTACAATGAGCAGTTCTTC. Residues: CASRITQGAGYNEQFF. The genes are TRBV5-1 and TRBJ2-1; the match to TRBD1 covers 9 bases. The germline CDR1 and CDR2 sequences are SGHRS and YFSETQ. Unmatched junction bases numbered 10, after V lost 5 bases and J lost 4 bases. This CDR3 comprises 16 residues.

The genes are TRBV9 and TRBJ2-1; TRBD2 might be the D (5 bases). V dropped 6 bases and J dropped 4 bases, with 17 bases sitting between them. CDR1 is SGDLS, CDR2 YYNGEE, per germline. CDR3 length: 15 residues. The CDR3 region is CASKAGEGLYNEQFF. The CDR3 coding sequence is TGTGCCAGCAAGGCTGGAGAGGGCTTGTACAATGAGCAGTTCTTC.

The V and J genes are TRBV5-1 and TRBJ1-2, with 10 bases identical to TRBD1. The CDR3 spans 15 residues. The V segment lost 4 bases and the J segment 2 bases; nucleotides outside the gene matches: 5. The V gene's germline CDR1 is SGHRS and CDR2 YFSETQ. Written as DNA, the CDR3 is TGCGCCAGCAGCCCGGACAGGGGGTTCAACTATGGCTACACCTTC. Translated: CASSPDRGFNYGYTF.

The CDR3 coding sequence is TGCGCCAGCAGCCCGGGAACCGGATCGTTCTACGAGCAGTACTTC. It encodes CASSPGTGSFYEQYF. The chain links TRBV5-1 to TRBJ2-7, with a tentative D call TRBD2 (5 bases). The germline gives CDR1 SGHRS, CDR2 YFSETQ. The germline V and J ends were trimmed by 4 bases and 3 bases, with 17 bases remaining between them. The CDR3 is 15 amino acids.